Presented here are 20 T cell receptor beta chains from one specimen sequenced in a study of T cells in Graves' hyperthyroidism and ophthalmopathy. Template material for amplifying TCR beta CDR3 regions consisted of RNA transcripts. The HTBI primer set drove a first-round RT-PCR of the TCR CDR3. From the multiplex PCR reads, TCRdb called clonotypes with MiXCR, one entry per CDR3 protein. The table shows more than 350,000 distinct CDR3 sequences, with about 17% occurring only once. The sample taken for sequencing was blood. Every receptor here comes from a young woman with Graves' hyperthyroidism that later progressed to Graves' ophthalmopathy.

This clonotype was seen many times. The J gene is TRBJ2-7, the V gene TRBV29-1; 9 positions match TRBD1. Germline values: CDR1 SQVTM, CDR2 ANQGSEA. The CDR3 consists of 16 residues. Trimming removed 0 bases from V and 4 bases from J; junction bases left unmatched: 10. The CDR3 loop is CSVEEGEQGARYEQYF. The CDR3, as DNA: TGCAGCGTTGAAGAGGGGGAACAGGGGGCAAGGTACGAGCAGTACTTC.

Many counts were recorded for this clonotype. This could be a read error, since a much larger clone is one nucleotide away. The chain links TRBV12-3 or TRBV12-4 to TRBJ1-1; possible D gene TRBD1, 6 bases. Trimming took off 1 base at V and 9 bases at J, with 12 bases between the two ends. This CDR3 spans 13 amino acids. CDR3 DNA: TGTGCCAGCAGTTTAGGGGGGCGAGGAAAAGCTTTCTTT. It is translated as CASSLGGRGKAFF.

This clonotype was picked up a small number of times. The chain links TRBV30 to TRBJ1-2; tentative D call: TRBD1 (5 bases). The CDR3 is 14 residues long. Looked up from germline, CDR1 is GTSNPN and CDR2 is SVGIG (reference sequence). V lost 3 bases, J lost 5 bases, and 16 bases lay in between. CDR3 nucleotide sequence: TGTGCCTGGAGCCCGGGGCAGGTTGGGTATGGCTACACCTTC. Residues: CAWSPGQVGYGYTF.

This clonotype was recorded at least ten times. The rearrangement uses TRBV18 and TRBJ1-1, with 8 bases matching TRBD1. The germline V gene has CDR1 KGHSH and CDR2 LQKENI. The CDR3 length is 13 residues. The V gene end was trimmed by 10 bases and the J gene end by 5 bases; junction bases not matched to a gene: 9. In DNA, the CDR3 is TGTGCCACCCGACAGGGGAGAGGTACTGAAGCTTTCTTT. It encodes CATRQGRGTEAFF.

This clonotype appeared many times. The chain joins TRBV3-1 to TRBJ2-7, with 7 bases matching TRBD2. The length of the CDR3 is 14 residues. Germline V gene data show CDR1 as LGHDT and CDR2 as YNNKEL (reference sequence). V lost 4 bases and J lost 4; bases outside the gene matches: 7. The CDR3 region has the DNA TGTGCCAGCAGCCTCGAGCTGGGACTATACGAGCAGTACTTC. Protein product: CASSLELGLYEQYF.

The chain uses TRBV6-5 and TRBJ2-1; no reliable D call. The CDR3 is made up of 12 amino acids. V lost 2 bases to trimming and J lost 8 bases, with 7 bases between them. Germline lookup yields CDR1 MNHEY and CDR2 SVGAGI. The CDR3 here is CASSYEADEQFF. The CDR3 DNA reads as TGTGCCAGCAGTTACGAGGCTGATGAGCAGTTCTTC.

Notes on this clonotype: This may come from a read error, since a much larger clone is one base off. The genes are TRBV20-1 and TRBJ1-2; a possible D gene is TRBD1 (5 bases). Germline V gene lookup returns CDR1 DFQATT and CDR2 SNEGSKA (reference sequence). The CDR3 is made up of 13 amino acids. V dropped 2 bases and J dropped 4 bases, with 11 bases sitting between them. In DNA, the CDR3 is TGCAGTGCTAGACCGGGGGATAGCTATGGCTACACCTTC. As protein: CSARPGDSYGYTF.

This clonotype was recorded many times. The chain uses TRBV5-1 and TRBJ2-5; 9 nucleotides line up with TRBD1. The CDR3 runs 14 residues. CDR1 is SGHRS, CDR2 YFSETQ, per germline. Unmatched junction bases numbered 4, after V lost 3 bases and J lost 4 bases. For the CDR3, the DNA is TGCGCCAGCAGCTCGGGACAGGGCGGAGAGACCCAGTACTTC. Protein: CASSSGQGGETQYF. The full variable domain, with the rest looked up from reference TRBV5-1 and TRBJ2-5, is KAGVTQTPRYLIKTRGQQVTLSCSPISGHRSVSWYQQTPGQGLQFLFEYFSETQRNKGNFPGRFSGRQFSNSRSEMNVSTLELGDSALYLCASSSGQGGETQYFGPGTRLLVL.

This clonotype was seen ten or more times. The rearrangement uses TRBV12-3 or TRBV12-4 and TRBJ2-1; the D is unclear. The CDR3 is made up of 14 amino acids. With 6 bases removed from V and 0 bases from J, the gap between germline ends came to 9 bases. As DNA, the CDR3 is TGTGCCAGCAGAATAGGCAGCTCCTACAATGAGCAGTTCTTC. It translates to CASRIGSSYNEQFF.

This clonotype was seen repeatedly, ten times or more. The chain has TRBV11-1 and TRBJ2-2, with D possibly being TRBD1 (5 bases). Germline CDR1 SGHAT, CDR2 FQDESV (reference sequence). The CDR3 spans 15 residues. Trimming took 3 bases from V and 1 from J, leaving 9 bases between them. CDR3 sequence: CASSLLGVNTGELFF. Here the CDR3 DNA reads TGTGCCAGCAGCTTGTTAGGGGTGAACACCGGGGAGCTGTTTTTT.

This clonotype was counted between two and nine times. The chain combines TRBV12-3 or TRBV12-4 with TRBJ2-7, with D possibly matching TRBD1 (6 bases). This CDR3 has 13 residues. The CDR3 nucleotides read TGTGCTACGCAGGGGACACGATCCTACGAGCAGTACTTC. It codes for CATQGTRSYEQYF.

This clonotype was found many times. The chain recombines TRBV12-3 or TRBV12-4 with TRBJ2-3; D might be TRBD2 (5 bases). CDR3 length: 13 amino acids. V was pared by 5 bases and J by 8 bases, with 14 bases between. The CDR3 reads CASSTARAATQYF. CDR3 DNA sequence: TGTGCCAGCAGTACCGCGAGGGCCGCTACGCAGTATTTT.

This chain connects TRBV7-9 to TRBJ1-6; D is unclear. Germline CDR1 is SEHNR and CDR2 is FQNEAQ (reference sequence). CDR3 length: 16 residues. V lost 5 bases and J 8 bases, leaving 19 bases between the germline ends. This CDR3 is CASSQLVYREDSPLHF. The CDR3 bases are TGTGCCAGCAGCCAATTAGTGTACCGAGAGGATTCACCCCTCCACTTT. Combining the CDR3 with reference TRBV7-9 and TRBJ1-6 gives the whole variable domain DTGVSQNPRHKITKRGQNVTFRCDPISEHNRLYWYRQTLGQGPEFLTYFQNEAQLEKSRLLSDRFSAERPKGSFSTLEIQRTEQGDSAMYLCASSQLVYREDSPLHFGNGTRLTVT.

The chain combines TRBV30 with TRBJ2-1; 12 bases match TRBD2. Germline V gene data show CDR1 as GTSNPN and CDR2 as SVGIG (reference sequence). The CDR3 is 14 residues long. V was clipped by 1 base and J by 9 bases; unmatched bases: 4. CDR3 loop: CAWSATSGSSEQFF. CDR3 nucleotide sequence: TGTGCCTGGAGTGCGACTAGCGGGAGTTCTGAGCAGTTCTTC.

This clonotype has a count of ten or more. The gene calls are TRBV28 and TRBJ1-2; D is undetermined. Germline V gives CDR1 MDHEN, CDR2 SYDVKM. The V and J ends lost 1 base and 3 bases respectively, with 9 bases between them. The CDR3 is 14 amino acids. Here the CDR3 DNA reads TGTGCCAGCAGTTTATTAAAGATCGACTATGGCTACACCTTC. Translation gives CASSLLKIDYGYTF.

This clonotype has ten or more counts. The genes are TRBV27 and TRBJ2-1; either TRBD1 or TRBD2 may supply D (5 bases each). Germline CDR1 is MNHEY and CDR2 is SMNVEV (reference sequence). The ends were cut back, 7 bases at V and 5 bases at J, with 15 bases in the middle. CDR3 length: 14 amino acids. The CDR3 DNA reads as TGTGCCAGCAACCCAGGGAGAGCTAACAATGAGCAGTTCTTC. It codes for CASNPGRANNEQFF.

This clonotype has at least ten counts. The chain uses TRBV20-1 and TRBJ1-2; weak D call: TRBD1 (6 bases). CDR1 and CDR2 (germline): DFQATT, SNEGSKA (reference sequence). The CDR3 length is 15 residues. V lost 1 base and J lost 3, with 15 bases in between. The CDR3 DNA is TGCAGTGCTAGAGTTTGGCAGGGGACGGACTATGGCTACACCTTC. Encoded protein: CSARVWQGTDYGYTF.

Ten or more counts support this clonotype. This chain connects TRBV28 to TRBJ1-5; D may be TRBD1 (6 bases). The ends were cut back, 7 bases at V and 0 bases at J, with 13 bases in the middle. CDR3 length: 15 residues. Germline assignment: CDR1 MDHEN and CDR2 SYDVKM. The CDR3 is CASTGTHDSNQPQHF. The DNA for the CDR3 is TGTGCCAGCACCGGGACACATGATAGCAATCAGCCCCAGCATTTT.

The V gene is TRBV19, the J gene TRBJ2-7, with 9 nucleotides matching TRBD1. The junction had 4 bases not matched to a gene; V was cut back by 3 bases and J by 4 bases. The CDR3 is made up of 14 amino acids. Germline CDR1 and CDR2: LNHDA and SQIVND (reference sequence). The CDR3 coding sequence is TGTGCCAGTAGTATCGGGGACAGGGCTTACGAGCAGTACTTC. Translating gives CASSIGDRAYEQYF.

This clonotype was seen ten or more times. The V call is TRBV19, the J call TRBJ1-5; tentatively, D is TRBD1 (6 bases). The CDR3 runs 14 residues. The germline gives CDR1 LNHDA, CDR2 SQIVND (reference sequence). Trimming cost V 3 bases and J 5 bases, with 11 bases left between them. The CDR3 DNA is TGTGCCAGTAGTATGACCCGGACAGATCAGCCCCAGCATTTT. The encoded protein is CASSMTRTDQPQHF.